Shown below are 18 T cell receptor beta chains from a single sample sequenced in a study of beta chain features in type 1 diabetes. Findings and limits, study-wide: Shortening of TCRB CDR3s, moderate but significant, appeared in all four CD4+ subsets of Type 1 diabetes patients.

Their specific antigens are unknown. cDNA synthesis used the whole RNA isolate, giving expressed TCRB sequences. Only in-frame clones appear in the TCRdb table, and some are missing; sequencing was by immunoSEQ multiplex PCR. Of hundreds of thousands of clones listed, around 15% are singletons. Sequenced input: naive CD4+ T cells from blood. The receptor source for this set is a man younger than 35 with type 1 diabetes.

The chain employs TRBV5-1 and TRBJ1-2; TRBD1 agrees at 9 bases. The CDR3 loop spans 16 amino acids. The germline gives CDR1 SGHRS, CDR2 YFSETQ. V gave up 4 bases and J gave up 0 bases; unmatched junction bases: 7. The CDR3 here is CASSPGQGRANYGYTF. In DNA form, the CDR3 reads TGCGCCAGCAGCCCGGGACAGGGAAGAGCTAACTATGGCTACACCTTC.

CDR3 sequence (DNA): TGTGCCAGCAGTACCCAGGTCTCGTATGGCTACACCTTC. Translation: CASSTQVSYGYTF. J is TRBJ1-2 and V is TRBV27; no definite D call. Germline CDR1 is MNHEY and CDR2 is SMNVEV (reference sequence). Deletions cut 5 bases from V and 5 bases from J, with 12 bases between. CDR3 size: 13 residues.

The chain recombines TRBV20-1 with TRBJ1-1, with a tentative D call TRBD1 (5 bases). CDR1 and CDR2 (germline): DFQATT, SNEGSKA (reference sequence). There are 11 residues in the CDR3. In DNA form, the CDR3 reads TGCAGCGTAGGACAGAACACTGAAGCTTTCTTT. Amino acid sequence: CSVGQNTEAFF.

This clone was found a few times. The chain couples TRBV10-3 to TRBJ2-6; TRBD1 is a possible D gene (5 bases). CDR1 is ENHRY, CDR2 SYGVKD, per germline. The CDR3 covers 15 residues. V lost 2 bases to trimming and J lost 3 bases, with 8 bases between them. As DNA, the CDR3 is TGTGCCATCAGTGAGGGGGCTTATGGGGCCAACGTCCTGACTTTC. It translates to CAISEGAYGANVLTF.

This clone was seen more than once but under ten times. The chain links TRBV25-1 to TRBJ1-1; D unclear. Per germline, CDR1 MGHDK and CDR2 SYGVNS. The V and J ends lost 4 bases and 0 bases respectively, with 6 bases between them. This CDR3 spans 13 amino acids. Here the CDR3 reads CASSVSVNTEAFF. The DNA of the CDR3 is TGTGCCAGCAGTGTTTCAGTGAACACTGAAGCTTTCTTT.

This clone was observed a few times. This chain connects TRBV4-1 to TRBJ2-1, with 9 bases aligning to TRBD2. Germline CDR1 reads MGHRA; CDR2 reads YSYEKL. The ends lost 2 bases at V and 9 bases at J; junction bases unmatched: 8. The CDR3 totals 15 residues. The CDR3 nucleotides are TGCGCCAGCAGCCAACCGGGACTAGCCTCCGCTGAGCAGTTCTTC. This translates into CASSQPGLASAEQFF.

This clone appeared a few times. The chain links TRBV4-1 to TRBJ1-2, with no clear D. CDR3 length equals 17 residues. Germline CDR1 reads MGHRA; CDR2 reads YSYEKL. Trimming removed 2 bases at V and 3 bases at J, with 19 bases between. CDR3 sequence (DNA): TGCGCCAGCAGCCAACTCAGTGGGCAGGCCGCCCACTATGGCTACACCTTC. It is translated as CASSQLSGQAAHYGYTF.

This rearrangement joins TRBV5-1 to TRBJ2-1, with D uncertain. The CDR3 covers 13 residues. Trimming stripped 1 base from V and 6 bases from J, with 8 bases between. Germline loops: CDR1 SGHRS, CDR2 YFSETQ. CDR3 residues: CASSLLTPNEQFF. The CDR3 nucleotides are TGCGCCAGCAGCTTGCTCACTCCCAATGAGCAGTTCTTC.

This clone turned up a few times. V gene TRBV7-2 combines with J gene TRBJ2-7, with D possibly matching TRBD1 (5 bases). Trimming removed 3 bases from V and 4 bases from J, with 13 bases in between. The CDR3 contains 14 residues. CDR1 is SGHTA, CDR2 FQGNSA, per germline. CDR3 in DNA: TGTGCCAGCAGCTTTTTGACAGCCTTATACGAGCAGTACTTC. This gives the protein CASSFLTALYEQYF.

This clone was counted a few times. The junction departs from the called germline gene at one end, perhaps through a read error. The V gene is TRBV4-1, the J gene TRBJ2-1, with 11 positions matching TRBD2. From germline, CDR1 is MGHRA and CDR2 YSYEKL. This CDR3 spans 15 amino acids. The CDR3 nucleotides are TGCGCCAGCAGCCAACCTGGACTAGCGGGTAATGGGCAGTTCTTC. Translating it yields CASSQPGLAGNGQFF.

This CDR3 is CAWSRDKLQETQYF. The CDR3 DNA reads TGTGCCTGGAGTCGGGACAAATTGCAAGAGACCCAGTACTTC. V gene TRBV30 combines with J gene TRBJ2-5; D possibly corresponds to TRBD1 (6 bases). Germline CDR1 GTSNPN, CDR2 SVGIG (reference sequence). Trimming removed 2 bases from V and 2 bases from J, with 12 bases in between. The CDR3 consists of 14 residues.

This clone was counted only a few times. The rearrangement uses TRBV2 and TRBJ2-1, with D unclear. Trimming shortened V by 5 bases and J by 2 bases, and 4 bases separated the two germline ends. Germline V lookup: CDR1 SNHLY, CDR2 FYNNEI. The CDR3 extends over 12 amino acids. The CDR3 loop is CASSSTYNEQFF. The CDR3 region has the DNA TGTGCCAGCAGTTCGACCTACAATGAGCAGTTCTTC.

The chain carries TRBV23-1 and TRBJ1-2; 9 bases are shared with TRBD1. TRBV23-1 is treated as an ORF (open reading frame) with a function not yet certain. With 2 bases clipped from V and 4 bases from J, the junction kept 8 bases outside the gene matches. The CDR3 runs to 16 residues. CDR3 sequence: CASSQRPGQGVYGYTF. The CDR3 DNA is TGCGCCAGCAGTCAACGCCCGGGACAGGGAGTCTATGGCTACACCTTC.

This clone was picked up a small number of times. The chain has TRBV19 and TRBJ1-5, with a tentative D call TRBD1 (5 bases). CDR3 length: 13 residues. The V end lost 9 bases, the J end lost 8 bases, and 17 bases lay between the germline ends. Looked up from germline, CDR1 is LNHDA and CDR2 is SQIVND (reference sequence). In nucleotides, the CDR3 is TGTGCCAGCGGGACGCAAGGAACTAAGCCCCAGCATTTT. Translated: CASGTQGTKPQHF.

With regard to this clone: The sample holds other DNA sequences that translate to the same CDR3. The rearrangement links TRBV9 to TRBJ2-5, with TRBD2 matching over 11 bases. Germline lookup yields CDR1 SGDLS and CDR2 YYNGEE. The junction had 3 bases not matched to a gene; V was cut back by 0 bases and J by 5 bases. The length of the CDR3 is 15 residues. CDR3 nucleotide sequence: TGTGCCAGCAGCGTAGGAGGGACTAGCGGTGAGACCCAGTACTTC. The encoded protein is CASSVGGTSGETQYF. The full variable domain, completed using reference TRBV9 and TRBJ2-5, is DSGVTQTPKHLITATGQRVTLRCSPRSGDLSVYWYQQSLDQGLQFLIQYYNGEERAKGNILERFSAQQFPDLHSELNLSSLELGDSALYFCASSVGGTSGETQYFGPGTRLLVL.

This clone has just a few counts. Additional DNA sequences in this sample encode the identical CDR3. CDR3 DNA sequence: TGTGCCTGGAGTGGTCAAGCACAAGAGACCCAGTACTTC. Amino acid sequence: CAWSGQAQETQYF. J is TRBJ2-5 and V is TRBV30, with D unclear. Germline CDR1 and CDR2: GTSNPN and SVGIG (reference sequence). V was shortened by 1 base and J by 2 bases, with 8 bases between the two germline ends. This CDR3 spans 13 amino acids.

CDR3 residues: CAGRGQTKSSYEQYF. CDR3 nucleotides: TGTGCCGGAAGAGGACAGACGAAGTCCTCCTACGAGCAGTACTTC. This chain uses TRBV30 with TRBJ2-7; a possible D gene is TRBD1 (6 bases). V lost 8 bases and J 0 bases, leaving 20 bases between the germline ends. This CDR3 contains 15 residues. The germline CDR1 and CDR2 sequences are GTSNPN and SVGIG (reference sequence).

The genes are TRBV2 and TRBJ1-2; possible D gene TRBD1, 5 bases. The CDR3 extends over 14 amino acids. V was clipped by 6 bases and J by 8 bases, with 19 bases between them. Per the germline V gene, CDR1 is SNHLY and CDR2 is FYNNEI. CDR3 nucleotides: TGTGCCAGCAGCTCTGGGGCCTCCCCCTTGGGCTACACCTTC. It is translated as CASSSGASPLGYTF.